This TCR beta chain was profiled in a study of identical twins. This clonotype was picked up many times. The germline CDR1 and CDR2 sequences are MNHNS and SASEGT. CDR3 length: 14 residues. V lost 8 bases and J lost 0, with 13 bases in between. In TCRdb, the 5' RACE reads were re-called with MiXCR into one record per CDR3 protein. Among 200,000 to 250,000 distinct CDR3 sequences listed, around 6.6% were seen once. The same data also contributed to another study, on yellow fever vaccine responses in identical twins.

The gene calls are TRBV6-1 and TRBJ1-1; D call uncertain. Source material: memory (CD45RO+) T cells sorted from blood. The sequence was obtained from a young woman in good health. The CDR3 coding sequence is TGTGCCAGCGGAGAAGGGTCCCTGAACACTGAAGCTTTCTTT. It codes for CASGEGSLNTEAFF.